The TCR beta chain under discussion was sequenced for a study of shared clonotypes between healthy human individuals (dated by TCRdb to 2018 to 2021). Concerning the study at large: The cohort comprised two women and a few men aged 18 to 49 years. Per donor, three plates each were used for CD4 naive and CD4 memory, two for CD8 naive, and one for CD8 memory. The study deeply sequenced blood TCR repertoires of roughly five healthy adults to estimate repertoire size and the extent of clonotype sharing between individuals. Different laboratories and diverse techniques were used to prepare libraries and sequence TCR repertoires, to increase sequencing depth and limit assay-specific biases. Between about 0.9 and 9 billion PBMCs per donor were obtained by leukapheresis. Study-wide conclusions, independent of this receptor: Across a few donors, roughly 5.1% of naive CD4, over 3% of naive CD8, 2% to 2.5% of memory CD4, and over 0.35% of memory CD8 clonotypes were shared. Compared with non-shared clonotypes, the clonotypes found in all four sorted-subset donors had higher generation probabilities. Larger estimated clonotype richness was generally found for naive subsets than for memory subsets. Even with the large sequencing depth, rarefaction of the sorted-subset datasets indicated that sequencing was incomplete. Based on pairwise subsampling, the degree of clonotype sharing among donors was expected to be affected by sequencing depth. Only blood was sampled, and tissue TCR repertoires likely differ from those in blood. The small number of donors limited the genetic and exposure-history diversity represented.

Cut back by 4 bases and 3 bases, the V and J ends lie 18 bases apart. From the germline V gene (reference sequence), CDR1 is GTSNPN and CDR2 is SVGIG. The CDR3 contains 16 residues, cysteine and phenylalanine counted. The DNA shown is the 48-base CDR3, in frame from base 1. Donors were healthy HIV-negative adults with no recently reported acute infections or vaccinations. All donors were Caucasian adults living in Nashville, Tennessee, USA. The CD8 memory samples were a combination of magnetically selected CD45RO+ cells and CCR7-negative CD45RA+ effector memory (TemRA) cells. After blood collection by leukapheresis, PBMCs were isolated using Ficoll-Histopaque density gradient centrifugation and then cryopreserved in the vapor phase of liquid nitrogen. Purity and quantity of every magnetically sorted T cell population were checked by analytical flow cytometry. Genomic DNA was isolated from each sorted fraction and quantified by UV absorbance on a Nanodrop 2000c.

In regard to this clone: The specificity of this receptor is unknown. No base qualities exist here, and no much larger clone lies one base off it.

Using the deep immunoSEQ assay, multiplex PCR amplified TCR CDR3 regions from genomic DNA. For each cell subset, the extracted genomic DNA was distributed evenly across all wells of several immunoSEQ 96-well plates, and each plate served as one replicate. Each replicate PCR for sorted subsets received 150 to 250 ng genomic DNA, equal to about 30,000 T cell genomes. The purified libraries were quantified using a Qubit 3.0 fluorometer, sized with a Bioanalyzer 2100, and then quantified again using the KAPA Library Quantification kit. A separate single-read 150-cycle Illumina NextSeq 550 flow cell was used to sequence each immunoSEQ 96-well plate. Regarding the original processing steps: The immunoSEQ output contained only junctional sequences without quality scores, so filtering could not match that applied to full-length reads. To assign V/J genes and CDR3, sequences were annotated against IMGT germline references using PyIR, a Python wrapper for IgBLAST v1.9. Reads with weak V/J assignments (E-value above 1e-6), missing CDR3, stop codons, out-of-frame junctions, or ambiguous translated residues were removed. V3J clonotypes were defined as sequences sharing an identical inferred V gene, J gene, and CDR3 amino acid sequence. The percentage overlap between two repertoires was calculated by dividing the number of shared unique clonotypes by the size of the smaller repertoire. Three approaches were used to assess repertoire richness: RTK rarefaction, the Chao1 estimator, and Recon v2.1 estimates of unobserved clonotypes. For all TCRbeta clonotypes obtained by the gDNA method from a few donors, generation probabilities were computed with OLGA. TCRdb holds this immuneACCESS table with in-frame rearrangements only. Some clones are missing; in checked studies, unresolved V genes explain under half, and the rest has no known cause. From that table come the V and J calls and clone size; the DNA was used to work out D and trimming. The sample yields roughly 410,000 clones; 95% to 97% were counted once. Together, the top ten hold 0.25% to 0.35% of the sample.

The sequence derives from a man aged 25-45 years in good health. Sequenced material: memory CD8+ T cells sorted from blood. Sample cell subset or site, as interpreted from the label and publication: CD45RO+ cells pooled with CCR7-negative TemRA cells. The sequence is built from TRBV30 and TRBJ1-4; the D gene is not confidently resolved. CDR3 region: CAWNLRMFVANEKLFF. The DNA sequence follows: TGTGCCTGGAATTTGAGGATGTTTGTGGCTAATGAAAAACTGTTTTTT.